This TCR beta chain was identified in a study of Ad26.COV2.S vaccination and SARS-CoV-2 variants. About the study: Ad26.COV2.S, an intramuscular injection, was given once or twice 56 days apart. Study conclusions and caveats: Post-vaccination spike-specific CD8+ and CD4+ T cell responses reportedly had substantial breadth. It is possible that the TCR breadth and depth analyses underestimated the total T cell responses.

Germline-derived CDR1 and CDR2 are SGHNT and YENEEA. The CDR3 length is 13 residues. The ends lost 5 bases at V and 8 bases at J; junction bases unmatched: 6. In the case of this clone: Antigen: not known.

The method was immunoSEQ multiplex PCR; TCRdb's version includes in-frame clones alone and lacks a portion of them. The table shows roughly 380,000 clones, with roughly 84% occurring only once. Stated treatment: around 19 received Ad26.COV2.S at low or high dose, single or two shots; about 5 received placebo; per-sample allocation not given. It was on day 63 after the first vaccine or placebo injection that samples were taken. This vaccine is an Ad26 vector that expresses the Wuhan-strain SARS-CoV-2 spike. Source: peripheral blood, taken in a trial of Ad26.COV2.S vaccine versus placebo. This TCR derives from a person aged 18-65 years who received the Ad26.COV2.S COVID-19 vaccine or a placebo. The rearrangement joins TRBV11-3 to TRBJ2-3, with 8 positions matching TRBD2. The CDR3 region is CASSPGGGGTQYF. CDR3 DNA: TGTGCCAGCAGCCCGGGGGGGGGTGGTACGCAGTATTTT.